These 30 T cell receptor beta chains share one sample of origin, sequenced in a study of T cell repertoires in cytomegalovirus infection (dated by TCRdb to between 2017 and 2020). Their target antigens are unknown. Instrument used: Illumina HiSeq 1500. TCRdb applied fastp at Q25 and MiXCR to the public reads, then kept only in-frame beta chains. Each CDR3 protein appears once, grouped with its most common genes and DNA. This sample gives about 920,000 distinct CDR3 sequences in total; around 32% of them show up just once. The ten largest clones represent about 14% of the sample. The sample's treatment or condition label, in plain terms: in vitro stimulation with specific CMV peptide epitopes to enrich CMV-specific T cells. The sample was cultured CD8+ T cells from PBMCs, taken from culture after CMV antigen stimulation. The receptor set was obtained from a human donor in good health (CMV status not recorded). Some clones in this sample may be carry-over from other donors' samples.

This clonotype was found a few times. The gene calls are TRBV7-6 and TRBJ2-4; a possible D gene is TRBD1 (5 bases). The ends were cut back, 2 bases at V and 3 bases at J, with 8 bases in the middle. Germline-derived CDR1 and CDR2 are SGHVS and FNYEAQ. This CDR3 spans 14 amino acids. The DNA for the CDR3 is TGTGCCAGCAGCTTAAGACAGCTCAAAAACATTCAGTACTTC. Protein product: CASSLRQLKNIQYF.

The chain joins TRBV7-4 to TRBJ2-7; unclear D gene. Germline V gives CDR1 SGHVT, CDR2 SQSDAQ. Trimming took off 3 bases at V and 3 bases at J, with 6 bases between the two ends. The CDR3 runs 12 residues. The CDR3 DNA is TGTGCCAGCAGCTTTTCGGACTACGAGCAGTACGTC. This gives the protein CASSFSDYEQYV.

Ten or more counts support this clonotype. The V gene is TRBV7-2, the J gene TRBJ2-5; 7 bases are a match to TRBD1. There are 14 residues in the CDR3. Per the germline V gene, CDR1 is SGHTA and CDR2 is FQGNSA. After removal of 6 bases from V and 3 bases from J, the junction contained 7 bases not matched to a gene. CDR3 nucleotide sequence: TGTGCCAGCAGACCGGGACAGCGAAAAGAGACCCAGTACTTC. It yields the protein CASRPGQRKETQYF.

This clonotype appeared once. V gene TRBV24-1 combines with J gene TRBJ2-1; 8 bases are a match to TRBD2. The CDR3 runs to 19 residues. CDR1 and CDR2 (germline): KGHDR, SFDVKD. J lost 1 base, V lost 5 bases, and 15 bases had no gene match. DNA of the CDR3: TGTGCCACCAGTGCCAAGACTAGCGTTATTTCGGCGTCCTACAATGAGCAGTTCTTC. It encodes CATSAKTSVISASYNEQFF.

This chain uses TRBV19 with TRBJ1-5; TRBD1 is a possible D gene (5 bases). Trimming removed 6 bases at V and 5 bases at J, with 8 bases between. Per the germline V gene, CDR1 is LNHDA and CDR2 is SQIVND (reference sequence). This CDR3 spans 12 amino acids. The CDR3 bases are TGTGCCAGTAGGGGGCCCGATCAGCCCCAGCATTTT. Its translation is CASRGPDQPQHF.

This clonotype was picked up a small number of times. This rearrangement joins TRBV27 to TRBJ1-1, with 7 bases aligning to TRBD1. Germline V gives CDR1 MNHEY, CDR2 SMNVEV (reference sequence). V shed 5 bases, J shed 10 bases, and the junction held 16 bases outside the gene matches. The CDR3 covers 15 residues. CDR3 in DNA: TGTGCCAGCAGTCCGAACCTGGGAAGGGGGCAACGAGCTTTCTTT. Amino acids: CASSPNLGRGQRAFF.

Only one count was recorded for this clonotype. The V gene is TRBV27, the J gene TRBJ1-1; D is perhaps TRBD1 (5 bases). The germline V gene has CDR1 MNHEY and CDR2 SMNVEV (reference sequence). V was trimmed by 5 bases and J by 2 bases, leaving 12 bases between them. The CDR3 totals 14 residues. The CDR3 reads CASSQGLSNTEAFF. Written as DNA, the CDR3 is TGTGCCAGCAGTCAGGGACTTTCAAACACTGAAGCTTTCTTT.

This clonotype showed up just a few times. This sequence joins TRBV7-9 and TRBJ2-3; D ambiguous. V gave up 5 bases and J gave up 0 bases, with 12 bases separating them. The V gene's germline CDR1 is SEHNR and CDR2 FQNEAQ (reference sequence). The CDR3 covers 15 residues. Written as DNA, the CDR3 is TGTGCCAGCAGCGGTCAGCGTGGCAGCACAGATACGCAGTATTTT. Amino acids: CASSGQRGSTDTQYF.

CDR3 sequence: CASSPGGGLRNTIYF. Here the CDR3 DNA reads TGTGCCAGCAGCCCAGGGGGAGGCTTGAGAAACACCATATATTTT. The chain combines TRBV11-3 with TRBJ1-3, with TRBD1 matching over 7 bases. This CDR3 region has 15 residues. Germline CDR1 reads SGHNT; CDR2 reads YENEEA. After removal of 5 bases from V and 5 bases from J, the junction contained 9 bases not matched to a gene.

This rearrangement joins TRBV7-9 to TRBJ2-3, with 7 bases fitting TRBD2. CDR3 length: 16 residues. The V segment lost 2 bases and the J segment 3 bases; nucleotides outside the gene matches: 8. Germline-derived CDR1 and CDR2 are SEHNR and FQNEAQ (reference sequence). This CDR3 is CASSLTSASTTDTQYF. The CDR3, as DNA: TGTGCCAGCAGCTTAACTAGCGCATCAACGACAGATACGCAGTATTTT. The complete variable domain, with remaining parts taken from reference TRBV7-9 and TRBJ2-3, reads DTGVSQNPRHKITKRGQNVTFRCDPISEHNRLYWYRQTLGQGPEFLTYFQNEAQLEKSRLLSDRFSAERPKGSFSTLEIQRTEQGDSAMYLCASSLTSASTTDTQYFGPGTRLTVL.

This clonotype was seen only a few times. This chain joins TRBV19 and TRBJ1-5; 9 positions agree with TRBD1. There are 17 residues in the CDR3. Germline CDR1 reads LNHDA; CDR2 reads SQIVND (reference sequence). The V gene end was trimmed by 5 bases and the J gene end by 7 bases; junction bases not matched to a gene: 15. The CDR3 bases are TGTGCCAGTAGTCCAGGGACAGGGAAGCTCAGTTTGCAGCCCCAGCATTTT. Its protein product is CASSPGTGKLSLQPQHF.

The chain couples TRBV27 to TRBJ2-3; no reliable D call. V was trimmed by 5 bases and J by 2 bases, leaving 14 bases between them. The CDR3 covers 15 residues. Germline loops: CDR1 MNHEY, CDR2 SMNVEV (reference sequence). The CDR3 loop reads CASSRRNRVTDTQYF. The DNA for the CDR3 is TGTGCCAGCAGTCGAAGAAATAGGGTCACAGATACGCAGTATTTT.

Concerning this clonotype: A much larger clone differs from this one at a single base, so this may be a read error. The CDR3, as DNA: TGTGCCAGCAACAAGGGCGGGACGGAGCAGTTCTTC. This codes for CASNKGGTEQFF. V and J are TRBV7-9 and TRBJ2-1, with D possibly being TRBD2 (6 bases). The CDR3 is 12 amino acids. Per germline, CDR1 SEHNR and CDR2 FQNEAQ (reference sequence). The ends were cut back, 7 bases at V and 10 bases at J, with 14 bases in the middle.

The CDR3 DNA is TGTGCCAGCCCGAGTAAACAGGGGAACTATGGCTACACCTTC. Translated: CASPSKQGNYGYTF. The V gene is TRBV2, the J gene TRBJ1-2, with TRBD1 matching 7 bases. Germline V gene data show CDR1 as SNHLY and CDR2 as FYNNEI. CDR3 length: 14 amino acids. Germline trimming cut 8 bases from V and 2 bases from J; bases unmatched to any gene: 8.

Many counts were recorded for this clonotype. The V gene is TRBV7-2, the J gene TRBJ2-6; the D is unclear. The CDR3 has 14 residues. Germline-derived CDR1 and CDR2 are SGHTA and FQGNSA. Between the trimmed V and J ends, which lost 0 bases and 4 bases, there was a span of 4 bases. The CDR3, as DNA: TGTGCCAGCAGCTTAGCGAACGGGGCCAACGTCCTGACTTTC. Its translation is CASSLANGANVLTF.

Worth noting for this clonotype: A read error may produce the germline difference seen at one junction end. This chain uses TRBV6-2 or TRBV6-3 with TRBJ2-3; 8 bases align to TRBD2. This CDR3 has 19 residues. In germline, CDR1 is MNHEY, CDR2 SVGEGT. CDR3 nucleotide sequence: TGTGCCAACAGTTACGCCCTCCCCGGGGGGGCCCCTAGCACAGATACGCAGTATTTT. Protein: CANSYALPGGAPSTDTQYF.

Only a few counts were recorded for this clonotype. The chain couples TRBV7-9 to TRBJ2-7, with D possibly matching TRBD2 (5 bases). The CDR3 consists of 15 residues. From germline, CDR1 is SEHNR and CDR2 FQNEAQ (reference sequence). The V end was cut by 4 bases, the J end by 3 bases, with 16 bases between. The CDR3 loop is CASSSSPTGNYEQYV. CDR3 in DNA: TGTGCCAGCAGCTCTTCTCCCACGGGGAACTACGAGCAGTACGTC.

This clonotype has more than one count but fewer than ten. The gene calls are TRBV18 and TRBJ2-1; possibly TRBD1 or TRBD2 for D (6 bases each). V lost 2 bases, J lost 4 bases, and 15 bases lay in between. Germline V lookup: CDR1 KGHSH, CDR2 LQKENI. The CDR3 is made up of 16 amino acids. CDR3 nucleotides: TGTGCCAGCTCACCAGAGAACGGGGGCCCATACAATGAGCAGTTCTTC. It is translated as CASSPENGGPYNEQFF.

This clonotype appeared a few times. This chain joins TRBV5-4 and TRBJ2-1; D is perhaps TRBD2 (5 bases). From germline, CDR1 is SGHNT and CDR2 YYREEE (reference sequence). CDR3 size: 12 residues. V lost 4 bases to trimming and J lost 7 bases, with 9 bases between them. The CDR3 bases are TGTGCCAGCAGCCCTAGCATGAATGAGCAGTTCTTC. Encoded protein: CASSPSMNEQFF.

This clonotype was seen only a few times. The chain carries TRBV6-6 and TRBJ1-5, with D hard to call. Trimming shortened V by 6 bases and J by 2 bases, and 14 bases separated the two germline ends. Germline values: CDR1 MNHNY, CDR2 SVGAGI (reference sequence). The CDR3 has 15 residues. CDR3 in DNA: TGTGCCAGCAGCTTGGATCCAGCCGGCAATCAGCCCCAGCATTTT. It is translated as CASSLDPAGNQPQHF.

This clonotype occurred many times. The chain is built from TRBV7-3 and TRBJ2-5; TRBD2 aligns across 9 bases. CDR3 length: 15 amino acids. Germline values: CDR1 SGHTA, CDR2 FQGTGA. J was trimmed by 5 bases and V by 1 base; bases with no gene match: 5. CDR3 protein: CASSLKGGLAETQYF. The DNA for the CDR3 is TGTGCCAGCAGCTTAAAGGGGGGACTAGCCGAGACCCAGTACTTC.

There are many counts of this clonotype. The chain combines TRBV7-2 with TRBJ2-5; 7 nucleotides align to TRBD2. Germline CDR1 is SGHTA and CDR2 is FQGNSA. The J segment lost 3 bases and the V segment lost 4 bases, leaving 5 bases of the junction unmatched. The CDR3 contains 14 residues. The chain's CDR3 is CASSWYGGKETQYF. The CDR3 coding sequence is TGTGCCAGCAGCTGGTACGGGGGGAAAGAGACCCAGTACTTC.

The chain carries TRBV10-3 and TRBJ1-2; D not certain. The CDR3 contains 14 residues. Germline CDR1 reads ENHRY; CDR2 reads SYGVKD. Trimming removed 7 bases at V and 1 base at J, with 13 bases between. CDR3 in DNA: TGTGCCATCAATACTGGAAAATTTAACTATGGCTACACCTTC. Amino acids: CAINTGKFNYGYTF.

The count of this clonotype is one. V gene TRBV7-9 combines with J gene TRBJ2-7; weak D call: TRBD2 (5 bases). CDR3 length: 15 amino acids. Germline V gene sequence: CDR1 SEHNR, CDR2 FQNEAQ (reference sequence). DNA of the CDR3: TGTGCCAGCAGCTCTTCTCCCACGGGGAACTACGTGCAGTACGTC. It translates to CASSSSPTGNYVQYV.

This clonotype was seen a few times. This rearrangement joins TRBV2 to TRBJ2-2; D possibly uses TRBD1 or TRBD2 (6 bases each). Germline CDR1 is SNHLY and CDR2 is FYNNEI. The CDR3 has 15 residues. V lost 7 bases and J lost 5, with 17 bases in between. CDR3 amino acids: CASIRSGAGTGELFF. CDR3 nucleotides: TGTGCCAGCATTCGGTCGGGGGCAGGGACCGGGGAGCTGTTTTTT.

As to this clonotype: At one end, the junction sequence differs from germline, possibly due to a read error. The chain recombines TRBV9 with TRBJ1-2; no firm D call. The CDR3 is made up of 16 amino acids. The V gene's germline CDR1 is SGDLS and CDR2 YYNGEE. CDR3 sequence: CSSSVGWAGANYGYTF. CDR3 DNA: TGTTCCAGCAGCGTAGGATGGGCTGGCGCTAACTATGGCTACACCTTC.

V gene TRBV7-6 combines with J gene TRBJ1-5; 8 nucleotides agree with TRBD1. With 5 bases clipped from V and 0 bases from J, the junction kept 12 bases outside the gene matches. The CDR3 is 18 residues long. CDR1 is SGHVS, CDR2 FNYEAQ, per germline. The CDR3 coding sequence is TGTGCCAGCAGCCCAAGCGTGGACAGGGAGTATAGCAATCAGCCCCAGCATTTT. Translated: CASSPSVDREYSNQPQHF.

A few counts support this clonotype. The chain's CDR3 is CASSYSMAALTDTQYF. CDR3 bases: TGTGCCAGCAGTTACTCGATGGCAGCCCTAACAGATACGCAGTATTTT. J is TRBJ2-3 and V is TRBV6-2 or TRBV6-3; no clear D gene. The CDR3 sequence is 16 residues long. Trimming took off 0 bases at V and 3 bases at J, with 13 bases between the two ends. The germline gives CDR1 MNHEY, CDR2 SVGEGT.

About this clonotype: One junction end does not reproduce the germline sequence, and a read error may be involved. The DNA for the CDR3 is TGTGCCAGCAGCCAAGAAGCGGGTTCAAGGGCCAATGAGCAGTTCTTC. Residues: CASSQEAGSRANEQFF. The chain uses TRBV4-1 and TRBJ2-1, with D possibly being TRBD2 (6 bases). CDR1 MGHRA and CDR2 YSYEKL come from the germline V gene. The CDR3 spans 16 residues.

This clonotype is a singleton in its sample. This chain uses TRBV28 with TRBJ2-7; no clear D. The CDR3 loop spans 14 amino acids. CDR1 and CDR2 from the germline V gene are MDHEN and SYDVKM. The V end lost 2 bases, the J end lost 2 bases, and 10 bases lay between the germline ends. Here the CDR3 reads CASSLRPPTYEQYF. CDR3 DNA sequence: TGTGCCAGCAGTTTAAGGCCGCCCACCTACGAGCAGTACTTC.